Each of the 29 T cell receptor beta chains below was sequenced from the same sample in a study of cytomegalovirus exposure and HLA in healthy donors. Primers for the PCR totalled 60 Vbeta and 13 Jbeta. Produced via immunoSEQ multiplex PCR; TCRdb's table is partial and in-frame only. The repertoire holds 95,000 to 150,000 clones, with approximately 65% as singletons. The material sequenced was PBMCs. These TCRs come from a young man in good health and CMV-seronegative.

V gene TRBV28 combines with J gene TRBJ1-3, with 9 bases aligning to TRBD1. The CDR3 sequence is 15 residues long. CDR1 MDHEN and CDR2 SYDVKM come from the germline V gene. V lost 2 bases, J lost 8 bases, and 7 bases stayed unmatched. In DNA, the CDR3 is TGTGCCAGCAGTTTACCGGGACAGGGCGGTTACACCATATATTTT. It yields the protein CASSLPGQGGYTIYF.

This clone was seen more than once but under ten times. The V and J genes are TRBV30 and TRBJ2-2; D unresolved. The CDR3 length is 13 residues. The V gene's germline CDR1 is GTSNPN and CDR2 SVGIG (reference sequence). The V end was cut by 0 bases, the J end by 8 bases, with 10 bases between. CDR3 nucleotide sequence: TGTGCCTGGAGTGTACTCTTTACGGGGGAGCTGTTTTTT. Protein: CAWSVLFTGELFF.

CDR3 amino acids: CASSPWTRDTKAFF. CDR3 coding DNA: TGTGCCAGCAGTCCATGGACCCGGGACACCAAAGCTTTCTTT. The rearrangement uses TRBV6-6 and TRBJ1-1, with a possible D match to TRBD1 (6 bases). Germline loops: CDR1 MNHNY, CDR2 SVGAGI (reference sequence). The V and J ends lost 5 bases and 9 bases respectively, with 19 bases between them. There are 14 residues in the CDR3.

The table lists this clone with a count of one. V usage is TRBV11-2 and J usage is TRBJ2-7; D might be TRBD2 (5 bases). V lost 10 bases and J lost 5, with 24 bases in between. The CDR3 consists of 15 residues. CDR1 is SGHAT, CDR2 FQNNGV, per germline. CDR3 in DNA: TGTGCCATCTCCTTCATGTCGGGATATATTGACGAGCAGTACTTC. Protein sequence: CAISFMSGYIDEQYF.

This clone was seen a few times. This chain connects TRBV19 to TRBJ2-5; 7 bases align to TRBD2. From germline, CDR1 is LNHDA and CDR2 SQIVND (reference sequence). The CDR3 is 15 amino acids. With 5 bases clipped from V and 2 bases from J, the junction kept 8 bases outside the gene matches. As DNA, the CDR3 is TGTGCCAGTAGTCGGATTGGGAGGGGACAAGAGACCCAGTACTTC. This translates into CASSRIGRGQETQYF.

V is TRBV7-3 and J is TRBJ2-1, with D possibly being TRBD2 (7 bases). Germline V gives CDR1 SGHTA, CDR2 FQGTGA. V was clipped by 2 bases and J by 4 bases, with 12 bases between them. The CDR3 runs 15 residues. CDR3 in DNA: TGTGCCAGCAGCTTATTGGGGGGGCTATACAATGAGCAGTTCTTC. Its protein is CASSLLGGLYNEQFF.

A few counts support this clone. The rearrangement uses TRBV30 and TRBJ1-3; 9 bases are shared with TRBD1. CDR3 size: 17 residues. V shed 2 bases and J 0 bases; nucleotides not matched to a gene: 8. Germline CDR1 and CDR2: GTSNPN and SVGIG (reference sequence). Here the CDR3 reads CAWSFPGQGFSGNTIYF. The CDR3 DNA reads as TGTGCCTGGAGTTTTCCGGGACAGGGATTCTCTGGAAACACCATATATTTT. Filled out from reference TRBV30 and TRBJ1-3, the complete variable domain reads SQTIHQWPATLVQPVGSPLSLECTVEGTSNPNLYWYRQAAGRGLQLLFYSVGIGQISSEVPQNLSASRPQDRQFILSSKKLLLSDSGFYLCAWSFPGQGFSGNTIYFGEGSWLTVV.

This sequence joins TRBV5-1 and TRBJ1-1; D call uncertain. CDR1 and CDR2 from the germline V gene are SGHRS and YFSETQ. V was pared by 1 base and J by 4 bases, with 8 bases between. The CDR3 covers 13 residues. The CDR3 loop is CASSLTDITEAFF. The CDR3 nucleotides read TGCGCCAGCAGCTTGACAGATATCACTGAAGCTTTCTTT. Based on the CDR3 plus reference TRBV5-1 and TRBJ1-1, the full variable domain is KAGVTQTPRYLIKTRGQQVTLSCSPISGHRSVSWYQQTPGQGLQFLFEYFSETQRNKGNFPGRFSGRQFSNSRSEMNVSTLELGDSALYLCASSLTDITEAFFGQGTRLTVV.

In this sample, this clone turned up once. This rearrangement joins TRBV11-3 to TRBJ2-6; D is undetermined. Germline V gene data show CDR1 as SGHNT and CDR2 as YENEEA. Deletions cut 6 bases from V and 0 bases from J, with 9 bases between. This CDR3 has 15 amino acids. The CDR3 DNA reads TGTGCCAGCAGTTCCAGAAGCTCTGGGGCCAACGTCCTGACTTTC. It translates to CASSSRSSGANVLTF.

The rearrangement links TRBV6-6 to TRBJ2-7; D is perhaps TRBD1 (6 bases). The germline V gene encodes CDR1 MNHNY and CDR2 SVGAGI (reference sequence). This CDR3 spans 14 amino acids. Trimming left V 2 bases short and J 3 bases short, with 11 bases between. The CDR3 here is CASSYIQGFYEQYF. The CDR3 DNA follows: TGTGCCAGCAGTTACATCCAGGGGTTCTACGAGCAGTACTTC.

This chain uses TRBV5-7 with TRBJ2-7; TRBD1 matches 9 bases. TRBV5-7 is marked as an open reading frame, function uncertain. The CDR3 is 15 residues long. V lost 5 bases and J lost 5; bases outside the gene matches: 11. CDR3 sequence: CASSQDGTGKHEQYF. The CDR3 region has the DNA TGTGCCAGCAGTCAGGACGGGACAGGGAAGCACGAGCAGTACTTC.

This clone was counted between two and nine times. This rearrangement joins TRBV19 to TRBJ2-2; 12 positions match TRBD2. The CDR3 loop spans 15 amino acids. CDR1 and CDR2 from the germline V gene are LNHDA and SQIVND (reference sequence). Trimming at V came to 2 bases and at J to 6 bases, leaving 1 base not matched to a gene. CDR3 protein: CASSILAGGAGELFF. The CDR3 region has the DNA TGTGCCAGTAGTATACTAGCGGGAGGGGCCGGGGAGCTGTTTTTT.

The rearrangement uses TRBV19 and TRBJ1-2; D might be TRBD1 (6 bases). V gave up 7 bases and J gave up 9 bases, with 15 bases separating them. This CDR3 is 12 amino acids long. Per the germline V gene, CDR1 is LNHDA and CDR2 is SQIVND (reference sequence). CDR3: CASKDSHWSYTF. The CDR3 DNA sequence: TGTGCCAGTAAGGACAGCCATTGGAGCTACACCTTC.

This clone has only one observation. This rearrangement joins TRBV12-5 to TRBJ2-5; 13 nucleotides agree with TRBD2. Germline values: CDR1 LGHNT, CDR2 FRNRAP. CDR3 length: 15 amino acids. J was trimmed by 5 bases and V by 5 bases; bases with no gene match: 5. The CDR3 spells CASGKGLAGSETQYF. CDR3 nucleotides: TGTGCTAGTGGTAAGGGACTAGCGGGAAGTGAGACCCAGTACTTC.

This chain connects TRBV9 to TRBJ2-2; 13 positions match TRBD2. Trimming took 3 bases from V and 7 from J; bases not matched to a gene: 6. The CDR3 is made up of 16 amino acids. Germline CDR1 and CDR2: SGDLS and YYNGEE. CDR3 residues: CASSAGLAGINGELFF. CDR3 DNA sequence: TGTGCCAGCAGCGCGGGACTAGCGGGAATTAACGGGGAGCTGTTTTTT.

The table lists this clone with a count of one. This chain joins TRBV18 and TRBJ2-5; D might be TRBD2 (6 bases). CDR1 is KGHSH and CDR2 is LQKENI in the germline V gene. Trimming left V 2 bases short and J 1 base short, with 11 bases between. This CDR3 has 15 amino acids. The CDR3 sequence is CASSPGGGGQETQYF. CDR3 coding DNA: TGTGCCAGCTCACCAGGGGGAGGCGGCCAAGAGACCCAGTACTTC. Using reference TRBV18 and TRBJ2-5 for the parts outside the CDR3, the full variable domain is NAGVMQNPRHLVRRRGQEARLRCSPMKGHSHVYWYRQLPEEGLKFMVYLQKENIIDESGMPKERFSAEFPKEGPSILRIQQVVRGDSAAYFCASSPGGGGQETQYFGPGTRLLVL.

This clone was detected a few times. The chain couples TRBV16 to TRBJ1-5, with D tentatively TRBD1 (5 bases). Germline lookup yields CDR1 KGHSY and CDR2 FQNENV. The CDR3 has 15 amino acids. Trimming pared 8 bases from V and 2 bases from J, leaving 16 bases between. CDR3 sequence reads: CASSLGREGNQPQHF. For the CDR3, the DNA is TGTGCCAGCTCGCTTGGCAGGGAAGGCAATCAGCCCCAGCATTTT.

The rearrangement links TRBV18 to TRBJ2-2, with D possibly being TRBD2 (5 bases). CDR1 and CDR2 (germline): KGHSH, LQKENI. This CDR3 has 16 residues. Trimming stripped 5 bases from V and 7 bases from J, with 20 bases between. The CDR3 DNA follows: TGTGCCAGCTCAGAGGGCGTCGGCACTCTCGGCGGGGAGCTGTTTTTT. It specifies CASSEGVGTLGGELFF.

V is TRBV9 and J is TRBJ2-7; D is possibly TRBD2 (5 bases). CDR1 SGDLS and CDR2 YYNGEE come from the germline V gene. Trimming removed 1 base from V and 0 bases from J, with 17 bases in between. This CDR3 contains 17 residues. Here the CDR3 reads CASSVNKDSPSSYEQYF. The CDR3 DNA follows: TGTGCCAGCAGCGTAAACAAGGACTCACCAAGCTCCTACGAGCAGTACTTC. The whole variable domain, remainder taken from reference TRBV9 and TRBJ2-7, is DSGVTQTPKHLITATGQRVTLRCSPRSGDLSVYWYQQSLDQGLQFLIQYYNGEERAKGNILERFSAQQFPDLHSELNLSSLELGDSALYFCASSVNKDSPSSYEQYFGPGTRLTVT.

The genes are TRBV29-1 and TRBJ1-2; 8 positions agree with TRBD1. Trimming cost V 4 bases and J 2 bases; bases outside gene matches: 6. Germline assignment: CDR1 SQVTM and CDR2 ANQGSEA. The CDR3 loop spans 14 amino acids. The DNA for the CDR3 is TGCAGCGTTGTGTTACAGGGGGTAAACTATGGCTACACCTTC. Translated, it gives CSVVLQGVNYGYTF. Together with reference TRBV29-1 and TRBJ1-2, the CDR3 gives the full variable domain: SAVISQKPSRDICQRGTSLTIQCQVDSQVTMMFWYRQQPGQSLTLIATANQGSEATYESGFVIDKFPISRPNLTFSTLTVSNMSPEDSSIYLCSVVLQGVNYGYTFGSGTRLTVV.

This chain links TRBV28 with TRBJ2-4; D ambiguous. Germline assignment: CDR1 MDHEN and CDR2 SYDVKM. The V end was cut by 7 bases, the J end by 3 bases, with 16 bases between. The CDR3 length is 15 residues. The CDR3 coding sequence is TGTGCCAGCACTCATCCAGGTCCTGGCAAAAACATTCAGTACTTC. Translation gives CASTHPGPGKNIQYF.

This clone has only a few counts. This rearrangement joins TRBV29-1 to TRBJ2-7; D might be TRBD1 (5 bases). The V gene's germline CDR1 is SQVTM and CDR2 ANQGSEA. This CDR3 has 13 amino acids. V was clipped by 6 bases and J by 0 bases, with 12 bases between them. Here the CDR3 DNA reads TGCAGCGTGGAGAAGGGGAACTCCTACGAGCAGTACTTC. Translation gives CSVEKGNSYEQYF.

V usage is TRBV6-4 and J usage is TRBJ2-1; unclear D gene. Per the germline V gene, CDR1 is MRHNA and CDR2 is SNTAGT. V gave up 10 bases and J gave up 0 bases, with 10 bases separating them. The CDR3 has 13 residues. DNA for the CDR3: TGTGCCACTCTACTTAGCTCCTACAATGAGCAGTTCTTC. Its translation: CATLLSSYNEQFF.

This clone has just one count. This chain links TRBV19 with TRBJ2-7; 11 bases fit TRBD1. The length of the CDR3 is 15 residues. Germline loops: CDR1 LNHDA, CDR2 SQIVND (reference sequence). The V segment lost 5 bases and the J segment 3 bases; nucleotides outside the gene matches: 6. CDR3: CASSPTGTGGYEQYF. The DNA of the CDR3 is TGTGCCAGTAGTCCAACCGGGACAGGGGGCTACGAGCAGTACTTC.

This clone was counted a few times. This CDR3 is CSARPDGYTF. CDR3 nucleotides: TGCAGTGCTAGACCAGATGGCTACACCTTC. The rearrangement joins TRBV20-1 to TRBJ1-2; D remains ambiguous. The CDR3 is 10 amino acids. Germline CDR1 reads DFQATT; CDR2 reads SNEGSKA (reference sequence). V shed 2 bases and J shed 6 bases, with 4 bases lying between them.

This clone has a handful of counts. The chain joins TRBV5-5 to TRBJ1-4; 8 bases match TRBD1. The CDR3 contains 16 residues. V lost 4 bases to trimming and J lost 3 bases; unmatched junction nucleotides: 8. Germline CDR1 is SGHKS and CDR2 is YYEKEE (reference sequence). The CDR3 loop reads CASSATGGGSNEKLFF. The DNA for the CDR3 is TGTGCCAGCAGCGCCACAGGGGGGGGGTCTAATGAAAAACTGTTTTTT.

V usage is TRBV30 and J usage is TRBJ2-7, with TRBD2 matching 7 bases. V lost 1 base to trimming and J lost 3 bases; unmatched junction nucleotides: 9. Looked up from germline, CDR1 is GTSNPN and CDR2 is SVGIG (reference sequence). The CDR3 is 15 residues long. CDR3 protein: CAWSGGGSPHYEQYF. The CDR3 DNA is TGTGCCTGGAGTGGCGGGGGATCCCCCCACTACGAGCAGTACTTC.

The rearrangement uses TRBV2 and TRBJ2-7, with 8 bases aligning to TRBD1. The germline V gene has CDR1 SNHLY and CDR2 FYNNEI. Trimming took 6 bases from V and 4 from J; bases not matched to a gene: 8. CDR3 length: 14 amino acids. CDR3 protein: CASRHGTGTYEQYF. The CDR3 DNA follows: TGTGCCAGCAGGCACGGGACAGGCACGTACGAGCAGTACTTC. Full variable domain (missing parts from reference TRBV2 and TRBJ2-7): EPEVTQTPSHQVTQMGQEVILRCVPISNHLYFYWYRQILGQKVEFLVSFYNNEISEKSEIFDDQFSVERPDGSNFTLKIRSTKLEDSAMYFCASRHGTGTYEQYFGPGTRLTVT.

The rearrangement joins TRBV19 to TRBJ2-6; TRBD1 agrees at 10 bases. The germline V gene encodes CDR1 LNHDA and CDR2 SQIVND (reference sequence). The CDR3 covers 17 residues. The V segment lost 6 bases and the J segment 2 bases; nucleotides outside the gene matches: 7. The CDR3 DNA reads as TGTGCCAGTAGGGGGACAGGGGCAGGGCCTGGGGCCAACGTCCTGACTTTC. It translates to CASRGTGAGPGANVLTF.